This TCR beta chain was profiled in a study of cytomegalovirus exposure and HLA in healthy donors. Findings and limits, study-wide: Associated with cytomegalovirus, according to the listing, were 150 to 200 TCR beta chains.

Only one count was recorded for this clone. What it binds is unknown. Amplification used 60 Vbeta primers and 13 Jbeta primers. Assay used: immunoSEQ multiplex PCR; TCRdb lists only in-frame clones, some missing. Among 150,000 to 200,000 clones listed, 75% to 85% were seen once. The sequencing input was PBMCs. The TCR was taken from a man in his late teens or twenties in good health and CMV-seronegative.

In DNA form, the CDR3 reads TGTGCCACCAGCGGCGGGACAGGGTTTGAACAGCCCCAGCATTTT. It is translated as CATSGGTGFEQPQHF. This chain links TRBV15 with TRBJ1-5; 9 bases agree with TRBD1. The junction had 9 bases not matched to a gene; V was cut back by 5 bases and J by 7 bases. This CDR3 is built from 15 residues. Germline CDR1 reads LNHNV; CDR2 reads YYDKDF (reference sequence).